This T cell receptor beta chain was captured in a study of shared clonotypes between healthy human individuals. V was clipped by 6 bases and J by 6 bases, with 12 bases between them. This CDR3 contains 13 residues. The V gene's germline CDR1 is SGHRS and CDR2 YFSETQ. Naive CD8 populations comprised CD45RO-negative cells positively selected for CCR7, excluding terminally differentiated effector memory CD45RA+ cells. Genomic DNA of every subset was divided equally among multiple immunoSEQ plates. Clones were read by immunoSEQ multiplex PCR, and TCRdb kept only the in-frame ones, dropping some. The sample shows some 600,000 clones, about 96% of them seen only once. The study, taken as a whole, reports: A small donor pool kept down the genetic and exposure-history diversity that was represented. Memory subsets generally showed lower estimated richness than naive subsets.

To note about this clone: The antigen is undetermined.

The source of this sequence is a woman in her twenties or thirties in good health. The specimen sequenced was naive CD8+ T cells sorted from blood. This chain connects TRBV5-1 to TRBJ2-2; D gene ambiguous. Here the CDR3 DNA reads TGCGCCAGCACACCGGAGTCTTCCGGGGAGCTGTTTTTT. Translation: CASTPESSGELFF. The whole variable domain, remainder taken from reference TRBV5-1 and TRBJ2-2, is KAGVTQTPRYLIKTRGQQVTLSCSPISGHRSVSWYQQTPGQGLQFLFEYFSETQRNKGNFPGRFSGRQFSNSRSEMNVSTLELGDSALYLCASTPESSGELFFGEGSRLTVL.